Below are 25 T cell receptor beta chains sequenced from a single sample in a study of T cell responses to AZD1222 COVID-19 vaccine. Sequencing was performed with immunoSEQ multiplex PCR; in TCRdb, only in-frame clones are kept and a portion is missing. The table includes around 130,000 clones, over 75% detected once. The specimen comprised peripheral blood, sampled on day 0 of AZD1222 vaccination. Receptors were obtained from an adult in good health.

The sample holds one count of this clone. The V and J genes are TRBV5-1 and TRBJ1-4, with TRBD1 identical over 8 bases. The CDR3 length is 15 residues. The V gene's germline CDR1 is SGHRS and CDR2 YFSETQ. With V trimmed by 0 bases and J by 8 bases, 6 bases remained unmatched. DNA of the CDR3: TGCGCCAGCAGCTTGGGGACAGGGAGGCGCGAAAAACTGTTTTTT. Translation: CASSLGTGRREKLFF.

The chain recombines TRBV6-5 with TRBJ1-1; 7 bases agree with TRBD1. The J segment lost 0 bases and the V segment lost 6 bases, leaving 4 bases of the junction unmatched. The CDR3 length is 14 residues. Germline V CDR1 and CDR2: MNHEY, SVGAGI. CDR3 sequence (DNA): TGTGCCAGCAGGGACAGGATCTTGAACACTGAAGCTTTCTTT. Translating gives CASRDRILNTEAFF.

This rearrangement joins TRBV6-5 to TRBJ1-2; 9 nucleotides align to TRBD1. Germline CDR1 and CDR2: MNHEY and SVGAGI. This CDR3 comprises 14 residues. The V segment lost 2 bases and the J segment 8 bases; nucleotides outside the gene matches: 6. CDR3 nucleotides: TGTGCCAGCAGTTACCGGGACAGGGTGGGCGGCTACACCTTC. This encodes CASSYRDRVGGYTF.

The gene calls are TRBV19 and TRBJ2-1, with 11 bases matching TRBD1. Germline CDR1 and CDR2: LNHDA and SQIVND (reference sequence). V was pared by 4 bases and J by 7 bases, with 6 bases of the junction left unmatched. The CDR3 is made up of 15 amino acids. CDR3 sequence: CASSSGQGASNEQFF. CDR3 sequence (DNA): TGTGCCAGTAGTAGCGGACAGGGGGCGAGTAATGAGCAGTTCTTC.

The CDR3 bases are TGTGCCACCGACAGGATCTACGAGCAGTACTTC. Its protein is CATDRIYEQYF. This chain links TRBV6-5 with TRBJ2-7; D might be TRBD1 (6 bases). Germline loops: CDR1 MNHEY, CDR2 SVGAGI. The CDR3 runs to 11 residues. Between the trimmed V and J ends, which lost 10 bases and 3 bases, there was a span of 10 bases.

The J gene is TRBJ2-1, the V gene TRBV7-8, with TRBD2 identical over 10 bases. CDR1 and CDR2 (germline): SGHVS, FQNEAQ. Unmatched junction bases numbered 8, after V lost 3 bases and J lost 9 bases. This CDR3 comprises 15 residues. CDR3 protein: CASSLERGGRAEQFF. CDR3 bases: TGTGCCAGCAGCTTGGAGCGGGGGGGCCGGGCTGAGCAGTTCTTC.

This chain joins TRBV30 and TRBJ1-1; D perhaps matches TRBD1 (5 bases). V was shortened by 0 bases and J by 8 bases, with 16 bases between the two germline ends. The CDR3 is made up of 14 amino acids. From germline, CDR1 is GTSNPN and CDR2 SVGIG (reference sequence). The CDR3 region has the DNA TGTGCCTGGAGTGTGGGACTCTCCCTTCAGGAAGCTTTCTTT. Amino acids: CAWSVGLSLQEAFF.

The J gene is TRBJ2-7, the V gene TRBV7-9; 8 bases align to TRBD1. The CDR3 is made up of 14 amino acids. From germline, CDR1 is SEHNR and CDR2 FQNEAQ (reference sequence). J was trimmed by 5 bases and V by 5 bases; bases with no gene match: 8. CDR3 DNA sequence: TGTGCCAGCAGCGTCGGACAGGGTCTCGACGAGCAGTACTTC. This translates into CASSVGQGLDEQYF.

The V gene is TRBV30, the J gene TRBJ1-2; tentatively, D is TRBD1 (5 bases). The CDR3 is made up of 13 amino acids. Germline V gene lookup returns CDR1 GTSNPN and CDR2 SVGIG (reference sequence). V gave up 1 base and J gave up 6 bases, with 12 bases separating them. CDR3 region: CAWSDRIIDGYTF. CDR3 sequence (DNA): TGTGCCTGGAGTGACAGGATAATTGATGGCTACACCTTC.

This chain joins TRBV7-3 and TRBJ2-1, with 9 bases fitting TRBD2. Germline CDR1 is SGHTA and CDR2 is FQGTGA. J was trimmed by 7 bases and V by 1 base; bases with no gene match: 5. The CDR3 runs to 15 residues. CDR3 amino acids: CASSLMSGRMNEQFF. DNA of the CDR3: TGTGCCAGCAGCTTAATGAGCGGGAGGATGAATGAGCAGTTCTTC. The full variable domain, rest sourced from reference TRBV7-3 and TRBJ2-1, is GAGVSQTPSNKVTEKGKYVELRCDPISGHTALYWYRQSLGQGPEFLIYFQGTGAADDSGLPNDRFFAVRPEGSVSTLKIQRTERGDSAVYLCASSLMSGRMNEQFFGPGTRLTVL.

The chain combines TRBV3-1 (or the pseudogene TRBV3-2) with TRBJ2-1, with 7 bases identical to TRBD2. The germline V gene encodes CDR1 LGHDT and CDR2 YNNKEL (reference sequence). CDR3 length: 15 amino acids. Germline trimming cut 1 base from V and 6 bases from J; bases unmatched to any gene: 6. The CDR3 protein is CASSQAAGVSNEQFF. CDR3 sequence (DNA): TGTGCCAGCAGCCAAGCGGCGGGAGTAAGCAATGAGCAGTTCTTC.

The V and J genes are TRBV10-3 and TRBJ2-2, with 10 bases lining up with TRBD1. V lost 6 bases, J lost 7 bases, and 11 bases stayed unmatched. Germline CDR1 ENHRY, CDR2 SYGVKD. The CDR3 spans 16 residues. CDR3 DNA sequence: TGTGCCATCAGAGCCGCCGGGACAGGGGAGGTCGGGGAGCTGTTTTTT. This codes for CAIRAAGTGEVGELFF.

V and J are TRBV7-2 and TRBJ1-4; 9 positions match TRBD1. This CDR3 comprises 16 residues. V lost 5 bases, J lost 4 bases, and 8 bases stayed unmatched. Germline CDR1 and CDR2: SGHTA and FQGNSA. The CDR3 DNA reads TGTGCCAGCAGCCTGTGGGCGGGACAGGGTAATGAAAAACTGTTTTTT. Its translation is CASSLWAGQGNEKLFF.

This chain connects TRBV15 to TRBJ2-2, with TRBD1 as a possible D gene (6 bases). Germline CDR1 and CDR2: LNHNV and YYDKDF (reference sequence). V lost 6 bases and J lost 7, with 15 bases in between. CDR3 length: 14 amino acids. The CDR3 coding sequence is TGTGCCACCAGACCCGGGACATTTAACGGGGAGCTGTTTTTT. Translating it yields CATRPGTFNGELFF.

This clone appeared a few times. The CDR3 coding sequence is TGTGCCAGTTGCACCCGCAGCGACAGCAATGAAGCTTTCTTT. Translated, it gives CASCTRSDSNEAFF. The chain combines TRBV19 with TRBJ1-1, with a weak D call TRBD1 (5 bases). V dropped 8 bases and J dropped 7 bases, with 20 bases sitting between them. This CDR3 contains 14 residues. Germline V gene lookup returns CDR1 LNHDA and CDR2 SQIVND (reference sequence).

This clone was picked up a small number of times. The chain combines TRBV11-2 with TRBJ2-1; D may be TRBD1 (5 bases). Trimming removed 0 bases at V and 15 bases at J, with 12 bases between. This CDR3 is 12 amino acids long. CDR1 is SGHAT and CDR2 is FQNNGV in the germline V gene. The CDR3: CASSLERQFLFF. In DNA form, the CDR3 reads TGTGCCAGCAGCTTAGAACGACAGTTTCTGTTCTTC.

The chain recombines TRBV3-1 (or the pseudogene TRBV3-2) with TRBJ1-2; D gene unclear. This CDR3 is 13 amino acids long. Germline lookup yields CDR1 LGHDT and CDR2 YNNKEL (reference sequence). V lost 4 bases and J lost 8, with 14 bases in between. For the CDR3, the DNA is TGTGCCAGCAGCCCTAGCGAAGTCGGGGGCTACACCTTC. Protein product: CASSPSEVGGYTF.

The V gene is TRBV4-2, the J gene TRBJ2-7; 10 bases are a match to TRBD2. The CDR3 sequence is 15 residues long. Unmatched junction bases numbered 5, after V lost 4 bases and J lost 2 bases. Germline CDR1 and CDR2: LGHNA and YNFKEQ. DNA for the CDR3: TGTGCCAGCAGCCGAACTAGCGGGGCAGCCTACGAGCAGTACTTC. It specifies CASSRTSGAAYEQYF.

The chain employs TRBV19 and TRBJ1-4; 9 positions agree with TRBD1. The CDR3 is made up of 19 amino acids. CDR1 is LNHDA, CDR2 SQIVND, per germline (reference sequence). With 3 bases clipped from V and 8 bases from J, the junction kept 19 bases outside the gene matches. CDR3 nucleotide sequence: TGTGCCAGTAGTATCTATCCGGGACAGGGAAGCAGTGGTCGAGAAAAACTGTTTTTT. Amino acid sequence: CASSIYPGQGSSGREKLFF.

The chain is built from TRBV2 and TRBJ2-7, with a tentative D call TRBD1 (5 bases). CDR1 is SNHLY, CDR2 FYNNEI, per germline. The CDR3 runs 12 residues. The V end was cut by 3 bases, the J end by 5 bases, with 8 bases between. The CDR3 coding sequence is TGTGCCAGCAGTGACAGGGCAAACGAGCAGTACTTC. Translation: CASSDRANEQYF.

This sequence joins TRBV2 and TRBJ1-1; D call uncertain. The length of the CDR3 is 15 residues. Trimming removed 6 bases from V and 4 bases from J, with 18 bases in between. CDR1 and CDR2 from the germline V gene are SNHLY and FYNNEI. CDR3 sequence (DNA): TGTGCCAGCAGCCCTATCCGCACAGAAGCCACTGAAGCTTTCTTT. Amino acid sequence: CASSPIRTEATEAFF.

This rearrangement joins TRBV24-1 to TRBJ1-5; 7 bases line up with TRBD1. The ends lost 6 bases at V and 9 bases at J; junction bases unmatched: 7. This CDR3 is 13 amino acids long. From germline, CDR1 is KGHDR and CDR2 SFDVKD. Written as DNA, the CDR3 is TGTGCCACCAGTACTGACAGGGAGATGCCCCAGCATTTT. Protein product: CATSTDREMPQHF.

The genes are TRBV4-3 and TRBJ2-7; TRBD2 agrees at 12 bases. Looked up from germline, CDR1 is LGHNA and CDR2 is YSLEER. The CDR3 runs 15 residues. V lost 1 base to trimming and J lost 7 bases; unmatched junction nucleotides: 5. The CDR3, as DNA: TGCGCCAGCAGCCAAGGACTAGCGGGAGAAATAGAGCAGTACTTC. The encoded protein is CASSQGLAGEIEQYF.

The V call is TRBV7-2, the J call TRBJ2-7; D unresolved. The germline V gene encodes CDR1 SGHTA and CDR2 FQGNSA. Trimming stripped 1 base from V and 3 bases from J, with 10 bases between. The CDR3 covers 14 residues. The CDR3 DNA reads as TGTGCCAGCAGCTTAGGAACTAAATACTACGAGCAGTACTTC. Its translation: CASSLGTKYYEQYF.

This chain links TRBV6-5 with TRBJ2-7, with D perhaps TRBD1 or TRBD2 (5 bases each). Germline loops: CDR1 MNHEY, CDR2 SVGAGI. This CDR3 spans 16 amino acids. V lost 0 bases, J lost 6 bases, and 18 bases lay in between. The CDR3 is CASSYSIGVGVREQYF. The CDR3 region has the DNA TGTGCCAGCAGTTACTCGATCGGGGTGGGGGTACGCGAGCAGTACTTC.